This T cell receptor (beta chain) stems from a study of radiation and T cells in renal cell carcinoma. Only in-frame clones appear in the TCRdb table, and some are missing; sequencing was by immunoSEQ multiplex PCR. Of approximately 92,000 clones listed, around four fifths are singletons. Stated time point: blood 4 weeks post-SBRT, at nephrectomy. Treatment here: 15 Gy SBRT to primary tumor, nephrectomy 4 weeks later. After SBRT, blood was collected at 2 and 4 weeks, plus baseline. Germline values: CDR1 LNHDA, CDR2 SQIVND (reference sequence). The CDR3 has 14 amino acids. V shed 4 bases, J shed 5 bases, and the junction held 6 bases outside the gene matches.

This sample comprised blood, obtained from a patient whose treatment included radiotherapy and nephrectomy. The receptor's source is a middle-aged man with renal cell carcinoma. The chain couples TRBV19 to TRBJ1-2; TRBD1 agrees at 8 bases. CDR3 bases: TGTGCCAGTAGTACCCGACAGGGGAGGTATGGCTACACCTTC. This translates into CASSTRQGRYGYTF.